One and the same sample provided the 30 T cell receptor beta chains below, sequenced in a study of cytomegalovirus exposure and HLA in healthy donors (dated by TCRdb to the late 2010s). The library was produced with the immunoSEQ multiplex PCR assay. The clones in this table, taken by TCRdb from immuneACCESS, are in-frame only. Not every clone is retained; where verified, under half of the shortfall comes from an unresolved V gene, and the cause of the rest is unknown. Within this sample are 80,000 or so clones, with 85% to 95% of them counted one time only. The ten top clones hold nearly 0.7% of the sample. The sample taken for sequencing was PBMCs. The origin of the receptors is a woman between 18 and 30 years old in good health and CMV-seronegative.

The chain is built from TRBV11-2 and TRBJ2-7; D might be TRBD2 (7 bases). Trimming removed 0 bases from V and 4 bases from J, with 19 bases in between. Germline values: CDR1 SGHAT, CDR2 FQNNGV. This CDR3 comprises 17 residues. The CDR3 DNA is TGTGCCAGCAGCTTAGATCTAGGGGGACTACCTACTTACGAGCAGTACTTC. Its translation is CASSLDLGGLPTYEQYF.

As DNA, the CDR3 is TGCAGCGTTTCTCCGACAGGGGGCGCAGATACGCAGTATTTT. This codes for CSVSPTGGADTQYF. The chain has TRBV29-1 and TRBJ2-3; 10 bases agree with TRBD1. Germline V gives CDR1 SQVTM, CDR2 ANQGSEA. With 5 bases clipped from V and 4 bases from J, the junction kept 6 bases outside the gene matches. CDR3 size: 14 residues.

The genes are TRBV4-1 and TRBJ2-3; TRBD1 aligns across 8 bases. The germline V gene encodes CDR1 MGHRA and CDR2 YSYEKL. This CDR3 spans 16 amino acids. Germline trimming cut 0 bases from V and 4 bases from J; bases unmatched to any gene: 6. CDR3 region: CASSQEQGEWADTQYF. The CDR3, as DNA: TGCGCCAGCAGCCAAGAACAGGGGGAATGGGCAGATACGCAGTATTTT.

The chain carries TRBV28 and TRBJ2-7, with 7 bases lining up with TRBD2. CDR3 length: 14 amino acids. Germline lookup yields CDR1 MDHEN and CDR2 SYDVKM. With V trimmed by 8 bases and J by 7 bases, 14 bases remained unmatched. The CDR3 is CASHQGGPSREQYF. The DNA of the CDR3 is TGTGCCAGCCATCAGGGAGGGCCATCGAGGGAGCAGTACTTC.

This rearrangement joins TRBV5-6 to TRBJ1-3, with TRBD1 as a possible D gene (5 bases). Trimming stripped 3 bases from V and 5 bases from J, with 9 bases between. The CDR3 has 13 residues. Germline V lookup: CDR1 SGHDT, CDR2 YYEEEE. CDR3 DNA sequence: TGTGCCAGCAGCTGGGGGACTCGAAACACCATATATTTT. Its protein is CASSWGTRNTIYF. Combining the CDR3 with reference TRBV5-6 and TRBJ1-3 gives the whole variable domain DAGVTQSPTHLIKTRGQQVTLRCSPKSGHDTVSWYQQALGQGPQFIFQYYEEEERQRGNFPDRFSGHQFPNYSSELNVNALLLGDSALYLCASSWGTRNTIYFGEGSWLTVV.

This sequence joins TRBV5-1 and TRBJ2-7, with D possibly matching TRBD1 (5 bases). The V and J ends lost 0 bases and 0 bases respectively, with 7 bases between them. The CDR3 covers 14 residues. Germline V gene data show CDR1 as SGHRS and CDR2 as YFSETQ. The CDR3, as DNA: TGCGCCAGCAGCTTGGGACAGAGCTCCTACGAGCAGTACTTC. Translating it yields CASSLGQSSYEQYF.

CDR3 nucleotide sequence: TGTGCCAGCAGTTGGGCTAGCGGGAGAGGCGAGCAGTACTTC. Residues: CASSWASGRGEQYF. The V call is TRBV28, the J call TRBJ2-7; TRBD2 matches at 10 bases. The CDR3 totals 14 residues. The junction had 6 bases not matched to a gene; V was cut back by 4 bases and J by 6 bases. CDR1 is MDHEN and CDR2 is SYDVKM in the germline V gene.

V is TRBV18 and J is TRBJ1-3; D remains unclear. CDR3 size: 16 residues. Germline loops: CDR1 KGHSH, CDR2 LQKENI. V lost 1 base to trimming and J lost 0 bases, with 10 bases between them. CDR3: CASSPLEADSGNTIYF. The CDR3 nucleotides are TGTGCCAGCTCACCACTAGAGGCGGACTCTGGAAACACCATATATTTT.

The rearrangement uses TRBV9 and TRBJ2-1; 9 bases map to TRBD2. Germline loops: CDR1 SGDLS, CDR2 YYNGEE. This CDR3 has 15 residues. With 4 bases clipped from V and 8 bases from J, the junction kept 10 bases outside the gene matches. The CDR3 protein is CASSPRREGGDEQFF. The CDR3 bases are TGTGCCAGCAGCCCTCGGCGGGAGGGGGGCGATGAGCAGTTCTTC.

The genes are TRBV20-1 and TRBJ2-5, with D possibly TRBD2 on 5 matching bases. The CDR3 is made up of 11 amino acids. Trimming removed 3 bases at V and 5 bases at J, with 7 bases between. The germline CDR1 and CDR2 sequences are DFQATT and SNEGSKA (reference sequence). CDR3 residues: CSARRGETQYF. DNA of the CDR3: TGCAGTGCTAGGCGAGGGGAGACCCAGTACTTC.

The sample holds one count of this clone. The rearrangement links TRBV30 to TRBJ2-7; TRBD1 aligns across 7 bases. Trimming removed 2 bases from V and 2 bases from J; junction bases left unmatched: 6. The CDR3 runs to 14 residues. The germline CDR1 and CDR2 sequences are GTSNPN and SVGIG (reference sequence). The CDR3 DNA reads TGTGCCTGGAGTCCCGGGACAGCTACCTACGAGCAGTACTTC. It specifies CAWSPGTATYEQYF.

This clone has a single count. This chain connects TRBV10-1 to TRBJ2-4; no clear D. V was trimmed by 1 base and J by 0 bases, leaving 22 bases between them. Germline CDR1 WNHNN, CDR2 SYGVQD (reference sequence). The CDR3 runs 20 residues. CDR3 amino acids: CASSELGRKLVILAKNIQYF. In DNA, the CDR3 is TGCGCCAGCAGTGAGTTGGGCAGAAAATTAGTGATTCTAGCCAAAAACATTCAGTACTTC.

The genes are TRBV7-9 and TRBJ1-6; D unclear. The CDR3 loop spans 13 amino acids. Germline CDR1 and CDR2: SEHNR and FQNEAQ (reference sequence). Trimming took off 10 bases at V and 0 bases at J, with 7 bases between the two ends. The CDR3 sequence is CATGSSYNSPLHF. Here the CDR3 DNA reads TGTGCCACCGGTAGCTCCTATAATTCACCCCTCCACTTT.

The count of this clone is one. The genes are TRBV5-6 and TRBJ2-1, with 9 positions matching TRBD2. The V segment lost 3 bases and the J segment 4 bases; nucleotides outside the gene matches: 8. Germline V gives CDR1 SGHDT, CDR2 YYEEEE. The CDR3 covers 16 residues. The CDR3 coding sequence is TGTGCCAGCAGCTGGATGACGACTAGCGGTTACAATGAGCAGTTCTTC. It translates to CASSWMTTSGYNEQFF.

The chain uses TRBV28 and TRBJ2-3; the match to TRBD1 covers 8 bases. Trimming took 1 base from V and 1 from J; bases not matched to a gene: 10. The CDR3 spans 18 residues. Germline assignment: CDR1 MDHEN and CDR2 SYDVKM. The CDR3 region is CASSLSGVYRGGTDTQYF. CDR3 coding DNA: TGTGCCAGCAGTTTATCGGGGGTATACAGGGGGGGCACAGATACGCAGTATTTT. The variable domain in full, completed from reference TRBV28 and TRBJ2-3, reads DVKVTQSSRYLVKRTGEKVFLECVQDMDHENMFWYRQDPGLGLRLIYFSYDVKMKEKGDIPEGYSVSREKKERFSLILESASTNQTSMYLCASSLSGVYRGGTDTQYFGPGTRLTVL.

V is TRBV5-5 and J is TRBJ2-2; a possible D gene is TRBD1 (6 bases). This CDR3 has 17 amino acids. V was clipped by 2 bases and J by 7 bases, with 21 bases between them. Germline-derived CDR1 and CDR2 are SGHKS and YYEKEE (reference sequence). The CDR3, as DNA: TGTGCCAGCAGCTTAGCCCCCAGGCAGGGGATGGGCGGGGAGCTGTTTTTT. Translation gives CASSLAPRQGMGGELFF.

CDR3 sequence reads: CASSPRTGEETQYF. Written as DNA, the CDR3 is TGTGCCAGCTCACCACGGACAGGGGAAGAGACCCAGTACTTC. This chain connects TRBV18 to TRBJ2-5, with TRBD1 matching over 9 bases. Germline CDR1 KGHSH, CDR2 LQKENI. Germline trimming cut 1 base from V and 3 bases from J; bases unmatched to any gene: 0. The CDR3 loop spans 14 amino acids.

This chain links TRBV9 with TRBJ2-5; 8 bases are a match to TRBD1. V was pared by 4 bases and J by 1 base, with 9 bases of the junction left unmatched. The CDR3 consists of 16 residues. Looked up from germline, CDR1 is SGDLS and CDR2 is YYNGEE. The CDR3 protein is CASSPRTGTLQETQYF. CDR3 DNA sequence: TGTGCCAGCAGCCCCCGGACAGGGACCCTCCAAGAGACCCAGTACTTC.

V gene TRBV6-1 combines with J gene TRBJ1-1, with 7 bases aligning to TRBD1. The CDR3 sequence is 13 residues long. CDR1 and CDR2 (germline): MNHNS, SASEGT. V was pared by 8 bases and J by 2 bases, with 5 bases of the junction left unmatched. CDR3 protein: CASLRDRNTEAFF. For the CDR3, the DNA is TGTGCCAGCCTCCGGGACAGAAACACTGAAGCTTTCTTT.

This chain joins TRBV18 and TRBJ1-1, with 8 bases aligning to TRBD1. The CDR3 loop spans 14 amino acids. V dropped 4 bases and J dropped 1; count of bases not matched to a gene: 2. CDR1 is KGHSH, CDR2 LQKENI, per germline. The CDR3 spells CASSRDRKNTEAFF. For the CDR3, the DNA is TGTGCCAGCTCACGGGACAGGAAGAACACTGAAGCTTTCTTT. Variable domain in full (rest from reference TRBV18 and TRBJ1-1): NAGVMQNPRHLVRRRGQEARLRCSPMKGHSHVYWYRQLPEEGLKFMVYLQKENIIDESGMPKERFSAEFPKEGPSILRIQQVVRGDSAAYFCASSRDRKNTEAFFGQGTRLTVV.

The chain has TRBV7-7 and TRBJ2-2; TRBD1 aligns across 9 bases. Germline lookup yields CDR1 SSHAT and CDR2 FNYEAQ (reference sequence). This CDR3 contains 19 residues. J was trimmed by 4 bases and V by 5 bases; bases with no gene match: 17. DNA of the CDR3: TGTGCCAGCAGCCCCTCCAAACAGGGGGCCGTGGCGGGCACCGGGGAGCTGTTTTTT. Encoded protein: CASSPSKQGAVAGTGELFF.

The chain joins TRBV5-1 to TRBJ1-1, with D perhaps matching TRBD1 (6 bases). CDR3 length: 14 amino acids. The V gene's germline CDR1 is SGHRS and CDR2 YFSETQ. The V gene lost 4 bases and the J gene lost 0 bases, with 10 bases spanning the gap. The CDR3 DNA reads TGCGCCAGCAGCCGGGACACTATGAACACTGAAGCTTTCTTT. Its translation is CASSRDTMNTEAFF.

The rearrangement links TRBV15 to TRBJ2-1; weak D call: TRBD1 (6 bases). V lost 5 bases, J lost 3 bases, and 14 bases lay in between. Germline V CDR1 and CDR2: LNHNV, YYDKDF (reference sequence). The CDR3 contains 15 residues. The CDR3 sequence: CATSPTGRLYNEQFF. The DNA of the CDR3 is TGTGCCACCAGCCCAACAGGGCGCCTCTACAATGAGCAGTTCTTC.

The chain is built from TRBV28 and TRBJ2-7; TRBD2 agrees at 10 bases. The junction had 14 bases not matched to a gene; V was cut back by 0 bases and J by 3 bases. The CDR3 has 19 amino acids. The germline V gene encodes CDR1 MDHEN and CDR2 SYDVKM. Written as DNA, the CDR3 is TGTGCCAGCAGTTTATGGGGGACTAGCGCCCGGGAGTCGGTCTACGAGCAGTACTTC. This gives the protein CASSLWGTSARESVYEQYF. Full variable domain (rest looked up from reference TRBV28 and TRBJ2-7): DVKVTQSSRYLVKRTGEKVFLECVQDMDHENMFWYRQDPGLGLRLIYFSYDVKMKEKGDIPEGYSVSREKKERFSLILESASTNQTSMYLCASSLWGTSARESVYEQYFGPGTRLTVT.

The chain employs TRBV11-2 and TRBJ2-7; possible D gene TRBD2, 6 bases. The CDR3 is 15 amino acids. The germline V and J ends were trimmed by 4 bases and 5 bases, with 18 bases remaining between them. Germline CDR1 is SGHAT and CDR2 is FQNNGV. The CDR3 loop reads CASSSRVGRRNEQYF. The CDR3 nucleotides are TGTGCCAGCAGCTCTCGCGTCGGGAGAAGGAACGAGCAGTACTTC.

V gene TRBV10-1 combines with J gene TRBJ2-1; the D gene is possibly TRBD1 (6 bases). The CDR3 sequence is 14 residues long. Per germline, CDR1 WNHNN and CDR2 SYGVQD (reference sequence). The V end was cut by 2 bases, the J end by 8 bases, with 13 bases between. CDR3 DNA: TGCGCCAGCAGTGAGAACAGGGCTCGGGATGAGCAGTTCTTC. Protein sequence: CASSENRARDEQFF.

The chain carries TRBV6-5 and TRBJ2-2; 8 bases fit TRBD2. V lost 4 bases and J lost 4; bases outside the gene matches: 5. This CDR3 region has 15 residues. CDR1 MNHEY and CDR2 SVGAGI come from the germline V gene. The CDR3 here is CASSSAGDGTGELFF. Written as DNA, the CDR3 is TGTGCCAGCAGTTCAGCGGGGGATGGCACCGGGGAGCTGTTTTTT.

The V call is TRBV11-2, the J call TRBJ2-1; 10 nucleotides match TRBD2. With V trimmed by 5 bases and J by 6 bases, 13 bases remained unmatched. This CDR3 comprises 17 residues. Germline CDR1 is SGHAT and CDR2 is FQNNGV. The CDR3 nucleotides read TGTGCCAGCAGCCCGAGACGTCTAGCGGGAGTCGGCAATGAGCAGTTCTTC. As protein: CASSPRRLAGVGNEQFF.

About this clone: A junction end diverges from the germline sequence, so it may reflect a read error. This chain links TRBV11-2 with TRBJ1-1; D is undetermined. The germline CDR1 and CDR2 sequences are SGHAT and FQNNGV. The CDR3 covers 12 residues. CDR3 sequence (DNA): TGTGCCAGCAGCCCGGTTCCGGGGATGCAGATCTTT. Protein product: CASSPVPGMQIF.

V usage is TRBV19 and J usage is TRBJ1-2; 9 nucleotides line up with TRBD1. The germline V gene has CDR1 LNHDA and CDR2 SQIVND (reference sequence). This CDR3 comprises 15 residues. The trim removed 3 bases at V and 8 bases at J, leaving 10 bases unmatched. The CDR3 coding sequence is TGTGCCAGTAGTATGACCGGGACAGGGAGAACGGGCTACACCTTC. Amino acids: CASSMTGTGRTGYTF.